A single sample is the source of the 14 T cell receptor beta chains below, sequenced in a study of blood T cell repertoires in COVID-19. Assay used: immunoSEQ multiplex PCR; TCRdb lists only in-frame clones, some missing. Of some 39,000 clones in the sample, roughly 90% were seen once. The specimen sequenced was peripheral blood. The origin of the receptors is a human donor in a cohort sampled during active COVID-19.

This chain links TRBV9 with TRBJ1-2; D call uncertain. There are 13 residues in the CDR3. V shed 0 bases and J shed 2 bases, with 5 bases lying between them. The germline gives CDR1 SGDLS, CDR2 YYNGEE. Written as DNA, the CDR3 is TGTGCCAGCAGCGTAGAACAGAACTATGGCTACACCTTC. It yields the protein CASSVEQNYGYTF.

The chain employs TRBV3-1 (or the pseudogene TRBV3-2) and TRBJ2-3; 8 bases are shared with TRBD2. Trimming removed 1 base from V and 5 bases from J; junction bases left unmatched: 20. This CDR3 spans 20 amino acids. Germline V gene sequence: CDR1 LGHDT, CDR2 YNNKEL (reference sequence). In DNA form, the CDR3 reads TGTGCCAGCAGCCAAGCTGTTTCACTAGCGGATAACCTCCCCCGAGATACGCAGTATTTT. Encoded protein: CASSQAVSLADNLPRDTQYF.

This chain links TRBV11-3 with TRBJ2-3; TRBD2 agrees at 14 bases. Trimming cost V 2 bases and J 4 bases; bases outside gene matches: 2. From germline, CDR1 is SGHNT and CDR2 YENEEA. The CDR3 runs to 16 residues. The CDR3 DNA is TGTGCCAGCAGCTTAAGACTAGCGGGGGGGGCAGATACGCAGTATTTT. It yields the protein CASSLRLAGGADTQYF.

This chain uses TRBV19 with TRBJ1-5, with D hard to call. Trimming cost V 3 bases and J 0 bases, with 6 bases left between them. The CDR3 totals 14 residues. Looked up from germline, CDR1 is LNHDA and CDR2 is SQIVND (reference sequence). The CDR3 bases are TGTGCCAGTAGTATCCAAAATAGCAATCAGCCCCAGCATTTT. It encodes CASSIQNSNQPQHF.

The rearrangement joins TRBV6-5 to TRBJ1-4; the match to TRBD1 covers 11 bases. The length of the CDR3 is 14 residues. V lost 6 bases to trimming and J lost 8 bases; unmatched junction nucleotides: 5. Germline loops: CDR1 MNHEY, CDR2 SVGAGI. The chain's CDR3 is CASRRTGGREKLFF. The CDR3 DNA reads TGTGCCAGCAGGAGGACAGGGGGCAGGGAAAAACTGTTTTTT.

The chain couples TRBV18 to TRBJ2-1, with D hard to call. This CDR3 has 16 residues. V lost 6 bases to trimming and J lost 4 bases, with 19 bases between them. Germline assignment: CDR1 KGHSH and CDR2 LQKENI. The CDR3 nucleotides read TGTGCCAGCTCCCTTACGTTCTCTGGCAGATACAATGAGCAGTTCTTC. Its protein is CASSLTFSGRYNEQFF.

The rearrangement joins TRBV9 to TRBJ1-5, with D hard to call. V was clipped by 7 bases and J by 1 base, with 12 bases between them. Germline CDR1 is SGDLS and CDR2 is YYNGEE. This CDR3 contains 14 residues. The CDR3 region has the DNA TGTGCCAGCGGACGGGAAAAGAGCAATCAGCCCCAGCATTTT. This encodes CASGREKSNQPQHF.

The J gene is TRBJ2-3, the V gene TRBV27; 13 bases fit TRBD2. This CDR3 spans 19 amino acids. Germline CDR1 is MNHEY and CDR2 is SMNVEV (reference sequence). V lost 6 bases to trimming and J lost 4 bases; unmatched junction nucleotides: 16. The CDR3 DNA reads TGTGCCAGCAGAACTCTGGGGACTAGCGGGAACCCAATTCCAGATACGCAGTATTTT. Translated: CASRTLGTSGNPIPDTQYF.

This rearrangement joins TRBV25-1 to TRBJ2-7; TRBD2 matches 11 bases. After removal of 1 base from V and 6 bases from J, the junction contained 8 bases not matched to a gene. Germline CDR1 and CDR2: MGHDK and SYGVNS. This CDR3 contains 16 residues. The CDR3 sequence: CASSELNSGRAAEQYF. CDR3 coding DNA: TGTGCCAGCAGTGAATTGAATAGCGGGAGGGCCGCCGAGCAGTACTTC.

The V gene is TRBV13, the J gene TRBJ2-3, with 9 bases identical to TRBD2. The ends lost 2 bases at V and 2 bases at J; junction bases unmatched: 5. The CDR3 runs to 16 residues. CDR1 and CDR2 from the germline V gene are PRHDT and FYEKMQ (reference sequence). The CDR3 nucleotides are TGTGCCAGCAGCTTACTCCTAGCGGGGACCACAGATACGCAGTATTTT. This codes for CASSLLLAGTTDTQYF.

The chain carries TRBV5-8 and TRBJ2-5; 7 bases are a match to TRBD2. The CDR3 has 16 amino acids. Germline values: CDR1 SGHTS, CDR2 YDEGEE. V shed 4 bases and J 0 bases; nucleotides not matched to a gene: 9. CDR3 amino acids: CASSIGLVEYQETQYF. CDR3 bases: TGTGCCAGCAGCATCGGACTAGTCGAGTACCAAGAGACCCAGTACTTC.

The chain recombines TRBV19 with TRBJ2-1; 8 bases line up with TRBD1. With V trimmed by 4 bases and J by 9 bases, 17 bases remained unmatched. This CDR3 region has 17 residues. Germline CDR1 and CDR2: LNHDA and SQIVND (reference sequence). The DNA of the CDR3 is TGTGCCAGTAGTACCACCTGGGCAGGGGGCATCTCAGGTGAGCAGTTCTTC. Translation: CASSTTWAGGISGEQFF.

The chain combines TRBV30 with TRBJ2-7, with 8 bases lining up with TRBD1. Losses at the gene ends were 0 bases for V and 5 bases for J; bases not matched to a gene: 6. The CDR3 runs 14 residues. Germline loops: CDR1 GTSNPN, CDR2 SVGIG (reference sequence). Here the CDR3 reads CAWSVGQGIHEQYF. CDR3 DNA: TGTGCCTGGAGTGTAGGACAGGGCATCCACGAGCAGTACTTC. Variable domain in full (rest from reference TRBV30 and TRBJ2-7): SQTIHQWPATLVQPVGSPLSLECTVEGTSNPNLYWYRQAAGRGLQLLFYSVGIGQISSEVPQNLSASRPQDRQFILSSKKLLLSDSGFYLCAWSVGQGIHEQYFGPGTRLTVT.

For the CDR3, the DNA is TGTGCCAGCCTTCGGACAGGGGGCAGCACCGGGGAGCTGTTTTTT. Translated, it gives CASLRTGGSTGELFF. The chain joins TRBV27 to TRBJ2-2, with TRBD1 matching 11 bases. V shed 8 bases and J 4 bases; nucleotides not matched to a gene: 6. Per germline, CDR1 MNHEY and CDR2 SMNVEV (reference sequence). CDR3 size: 15 residues.